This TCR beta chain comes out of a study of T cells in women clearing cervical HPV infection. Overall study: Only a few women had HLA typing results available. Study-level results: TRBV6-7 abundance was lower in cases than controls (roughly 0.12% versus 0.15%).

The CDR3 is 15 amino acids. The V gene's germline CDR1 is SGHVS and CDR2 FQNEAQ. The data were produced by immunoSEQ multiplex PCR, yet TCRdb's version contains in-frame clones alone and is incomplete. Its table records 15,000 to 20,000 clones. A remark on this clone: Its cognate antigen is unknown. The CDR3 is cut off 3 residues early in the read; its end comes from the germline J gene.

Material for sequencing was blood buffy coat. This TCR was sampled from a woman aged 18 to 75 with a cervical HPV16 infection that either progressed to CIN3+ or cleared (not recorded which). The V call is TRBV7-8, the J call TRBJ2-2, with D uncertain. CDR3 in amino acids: CASSLARSAAEKLFF. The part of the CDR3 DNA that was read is TGTGCCAGCAGCTTAGCGCGAAGTGCGGCGGAAAAG.